Presented here are 18 T cell receptor beta chains from one specimen sequenced in a study of cytomegalovirus exposure and HLA in healthy donors. Primers included in the PCR were 60 Vbeta and 13 Jbeta primers. The protocol was immunoSEQ multiplex PCR, while the TCRdb copy is restricted to in-frame clones and leaves out a portion. Among around 180,000 clones listed, about 85% were seen once. Sequenced material: PBMCs. The receptors derive from a woman aged 50 to 65 in good health and CMV-seronegative.

This clone was counted once. This chain joins TRBV27 and TRBJ2-5, with a possible D match to TRBD2 (7 bases). V lost 7 bases and J 4 bases, leaving 22 bases between the germline ends. The germline gives CDR1 MNHEY, CDR2 SMNVEV (reference sequence). CDR3 size: 16 residues. CDR3 amino acids: CASTPSSQGRGETQYF. Written as DNA, the CDR3 is TGTGCCAGCACCCCCTCATCCCAGGGGAGGGGAGAGACCCAGTACTTC.

The chain carries TRBV6-6 and TRBJ2-2, with D possibly matching TRBD1 (6 bases). This CDR3 is built from 15 residues. V was trimmed by 2 bases and J by 1 base, leaving 8 bases between them. Germline CDR1 is MNHNY and CDR2 is SVGAGI (reference sequence). The CDR3 DNA reads TGTGCCAGCAGTTACGGCAGGGGGAACACCGGGGAGCTGTTTTTT. Encoded protein: CASSYGRGNTGELFF.

This clone was observed a single time. The chain links TRBV7-2 to TRBJ2-1, with a possible D match to TRBD2 (6 bases). Per the germline V gene, CDR1 is SGHTA and CDR2 is FQGNSA. The germline V and J ends were trimmed by 5 bases and 5 bases, with 16 bases remaining between them. The CDR3 totals 15 residues. CDR3 DNA: TGTGCCAGCAGCCCTATTCGCGCGGGGCACAATGAGCAGTTCTTC. As protein: CASSPIRAGHNEQFF.

The CDR3 DNA sequence: TGTGCCAGCAGCTTAAGTGTATCAGGGGGCCAACCCTACGAGCAGTACTTC. Translated: CASSLSVSGGQPYEQYF. The chain couples TRBV11-2 to TRBJ2-7; 8 positions match TRBD1. The CDR3 covers 17 residues. The germline V gene has CDR1 SGHAT and CDR2 FQNNGV. With V trimmed by 2 bases and J by 2 bases, 11 bases remained unmatched. Supplemented by reference TRBV11-2 and TRBJ2-7, the full variable domain reads EAGVAQSPRYKIIEKRQSVAFWCNPISGHATLYWYQQILGQGPKLLIQFQNNGVVDDSQLPKDRFSAERLKGVDSTLKIQPAKLEDSAVYLCASSLSVSGGQPYEQYFGPGTRLTVT.

This clone was counted between two and nine times. The rearrangement joins TRBV6-5 to TRBJ1-4; 10 bases are a match to TRBD1. Germline-derived CDR1 and CDR2 are MNHEY and SVGAGI. J lost 10 bases, V lost 4 bases, and 6 bases had no gene match. This CDR3 contains 14 residues. The CDR3 reads CASSSTGGVGKLFF. The CDR3 DNA reads TGTGCCAGCAGTTCGACAGGGGGCGTCGGAAAACTGTTTTTT.

This chain links TRBV9 with TRBJ2-1, with D tentatively TRBD1 (5 bases). V lost 0 bases, J lost 6 bases, and 16 bases lay in between. The CDR3 totals 16 residues. CDR1 and CDR2 from the germline V gene are SGDLS and YYNGEE. The CDR3 bases are TGTGCCAGCAGCGTAGGACCGCGCGGCAGGGCCAATGAGCAGTTCTTC. Residues: CASSVGPRGRANEQFF. Full variable domain (missing parts from reference TRBV9 and TRBJ2-1): DSGVTQTPKHLITATGQRVTLRCSPRSGDLSVYWYQQSLDQGLQFLIQYYNGEERAKGNILERFSAQQFPDLHSELNLSSLELGDSALYFCASSVGPRGRANEQFFGPGTRLTVL.

The CDR3 loop is CASSLTGFAEQYF. CDR3 nucleotides: TGTGCCAGCAGCTTGACGGGATTTGCCGAGCAGTACTTC. The chain recombines TRBV5-5 with TRBJ2-7; maybe TRBD2 (5 bases). Trimming shortened V by 1 base and J by 6 bases, and 11 bases separated the two germline ends. Germline CDR1 reads SGHKS; CDR2 reads YYEKEE (reference sequence). There are 13 residues in the CDR3.

This clone was seen only a few times. The gene calls are TRBV19 and TRBJ1-2, with D unresolved. Trimming stripped 5 bases from V and 0 bases from J, with 7 bases between. CDR1 is LNHDA, CDR2 SQIVND, per germline (reference sequence). The CDR3 runs to 13 residues. For the CDR3, the DNA is TGTGCCAGTAGTTATCTGTCTAACTATGGCTACACCTTC. It translates to CASSYLSNYGYTF.

This chain links TRBV6-1 with TRBJ1-2; perhaps TRBD1 as D (5 bases). From germline, CDR1 is MNHNS and CDR2 SASEGT. The V end was cut by 4 bases, the J end by 11 bases, with 8 bases between. The CDR3 is made up of 10 amino acids. The CDR3 bases are TGTGCCAGCAGTGGGCCAGGGTACACCTTC. Protein: CASSGPGYTF.

The chain links TRBV19 to TRBJ2-1; 9 bases map to TRBD1. Germline CDR1 is LNHDA and CDR2 is SQIVND (reference sequence). This CDR3 is 14 amino acids long. V shed 3 bases and J 7 bases; nucleotides not matched to a gene: 4. This chain's CDR3 is CASSIGQGRNEQFF. The CDR3 DNA follows: TGTGCCAGTAGTATCGGACAGGGGAGGAATGAGCAGTTCTTC.

This chain connects TRBV7-2 to TRBJ1-5; TRBD1 matches 9 bases. CDR1 SGHTA and CDR2 FQGNSA come from the germline V gene. V shed 5 bases and J 7 bases; nucleotides not matched to a gene: 9. The CDR3 is 15 residues long. The CDR3 nucleotides are TGTGCCAGCAGCGTCGGACAGGGGCCGGCGCAGCCCCAGCATTTT. This encodes CASSVGQGPAQPQHF.

The chain uses TRBV19 and TRBJ2-5, with D possibly TRBD1 on 6 matching bases. CDR1 is LNHDA and CDR2 is SQIVND in the germline V gene (reference sequence). The CDR3 sequence is 17 residues long. Between the trimmed V and J ends, which lost 5 bases and 1 base, there was a span of 20 bases. The chain's CDR3 is CASSPLITGLFQETQYF. For the CDR3, the DNA is TGTGCCAGTAGTCCTCTCATAACAGGGCTATTCCAAGAGACCCAGTACTTC.

The chain recombines TRBV30 with TRBJ2-5; 7 bases are a match to TRBD1. The CDR3 runs to 15 residues. The germline gives CDR1 GTSNPN, CDR2 SVGIG (reference sequence). Germline trimming cut 5 bases from V and 5 bases from J; bases unmatched to any gene: 14. CDR3 nucleotides: TGTGCCTGGGAGAAGGCGGCAGGGGGTTCGGAGACCCAGTACTTC. Translated, it gives CAWEKAAGGSETQYF.

The chain couples TRBV30 to TRBJ2-2; D might be TRBD1 (6 bases). The CDR3 consists of 13 residues. Germline V CDR1 and CDR2: GTSNPN, SVGIG (reference sequence). Trimming removed 3 bases from V and 3 bases from J, with 8 bases in between. The CDR3 DNA reads TGTGCCTGGAGAGGACAGTACACCGGGGAGCTGTTTTTT. Amino acids: CAWRGQYTGELFF.

This rearrangement joins TRBV7-9 to TRBJ1-2; D possibly corresponds to TRBD1 (5 bases). CDR1 is SEHNR, CDR2 FQNEAQ, per germline (reference sequence). Deletions cut 2 bases from V and 9 bases from J, with 16 bases between. CDR3 length equals 14 residues. The CDR3, as DNA: TGTGCCAGCAGCTTATTACAGGTGGAGAGGAGCTACACCTTC. Protein: CASSLLQVERSYTF.

V and J are TRBV18 and TRBJ2-1, with TRBD1 identical over 7 bases. The CDR3 contains 15 residues. Germline V CDR1 and CDR2: KGHSH, LQKENI. Trimming cost V 2 bases and J 7 bases; bases outside gene matches: 8. The CDR3 bases are TGTGCCAGCTCACCAGGTGCAGGGGGTGGTAATGAGCAGTTCTTC. Amino acids: CASSPGAGGGNEQFF.

This chain uses TRBV6-5 with TRBJ2-2; D call uncertain. The CDR3 runs to 12 residues. CDR1 is MNHEY and CDR2 is SVGAGI in the germline V gene. Trimming removed 7 bases from V and 2 bases from J, with 5 bases in between. The CDR3 spells CASTSNTGELFF. The CDR3 region has the DNA TGTGCCAGCACCTCTAACACCGGGGAGCTGTTTTTT.

The gene calls are TRBV18 and TRBJ2-3; D is uncertain. There are 14 residues in the CDR3. The germline V gene encodes CDR1 KGHSH and CDR2 LQKENI. Trimming removed 8 bases at V and 0 bases at J, with 12 bases between. This CDR3 reads CASAFGASTDTQYF. The DNA of the CDR3 is TGTGCCAGCGCCTTCGGAGCTAGCACAGATACGCAGTATTTT. The variable domain in full, completed from reference TRBV18 and TRBJ2-3, reads NAGVMQNPRHLVRRRGQEARLRCSPMKGHSHVYWYRQLPEEGLKFMVYLQKENIIDESGMPKERFSAEFPKEGPSILRIQQVVRGDSAAYFCASAFGASTDTQYFGPGTRLTVL.